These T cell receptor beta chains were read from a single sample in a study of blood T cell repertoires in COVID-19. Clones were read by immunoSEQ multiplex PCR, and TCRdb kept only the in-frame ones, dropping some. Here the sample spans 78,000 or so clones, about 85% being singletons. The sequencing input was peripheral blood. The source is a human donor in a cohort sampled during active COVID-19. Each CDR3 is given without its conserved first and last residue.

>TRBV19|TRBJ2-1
ASSPRQSSYNEQF
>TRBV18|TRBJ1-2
ASSPTGQGGVANYGYT
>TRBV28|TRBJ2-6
ASSFILGGSGANVLT
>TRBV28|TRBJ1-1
ASSPGGYGAEAF
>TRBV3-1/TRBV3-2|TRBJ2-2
ASSHPQASYTGELF
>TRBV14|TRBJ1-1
ASTQEQHTEAF
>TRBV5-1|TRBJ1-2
ASSFPGAEGYT
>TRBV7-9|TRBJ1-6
ASSLETDNSPLH
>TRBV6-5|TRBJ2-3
ASTRGSGGLDTQY
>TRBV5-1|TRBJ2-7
ASSHRDRGSYEQY
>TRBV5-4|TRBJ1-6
ASSLERDSPLH
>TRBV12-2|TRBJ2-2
ASRLERGTSGDLNTGELF
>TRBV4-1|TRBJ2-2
ASSQENNRRGELF
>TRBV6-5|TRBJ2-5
ASSLRTGMEETQY
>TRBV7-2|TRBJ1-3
ASSQRTGNGNTIY
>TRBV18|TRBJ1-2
ASSPQGQGGYT
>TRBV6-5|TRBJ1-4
ASSLDSNEKLF
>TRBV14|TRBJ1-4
ASSQKGGAGEKLF
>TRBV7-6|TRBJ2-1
ASSLARLINNEQF
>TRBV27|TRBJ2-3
ASTPTRGAGGGTQY
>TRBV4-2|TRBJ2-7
ASSQGTGVSNEQY
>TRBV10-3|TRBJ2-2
ATRDDQDYRTGELF
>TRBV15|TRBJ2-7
ATSNEAANSYEQY
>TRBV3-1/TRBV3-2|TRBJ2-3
ASSQRGLADTQY
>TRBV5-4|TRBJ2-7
ATLGQGAYEQY
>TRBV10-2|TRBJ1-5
ARTGLNQPQH
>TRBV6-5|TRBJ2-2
ASMGTSGRGGELF
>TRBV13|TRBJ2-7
ASSFRGKSYEQY
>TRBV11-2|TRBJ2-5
ASSRQGMGETQY
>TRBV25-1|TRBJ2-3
ASSEGGRSTDTQY
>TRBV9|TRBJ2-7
ASSVGGTSGYEQY
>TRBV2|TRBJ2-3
ASRSTLSTDTQY
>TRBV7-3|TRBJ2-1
ASSVPRPGLAENEQF
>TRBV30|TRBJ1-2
AWSGWTGDNYGYT
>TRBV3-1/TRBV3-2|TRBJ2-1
ASSGQGAGNEQF
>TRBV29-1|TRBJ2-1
SVEGGQGWDYNEQF